Listed below are T cell receptor beta chains from one sample, sequenced in a study of cytomegalovirus exposure and HLA in healthy donors. Only in-frame clones appear in the TCRdb table, and some are missing; sequencing was by immunoSEQ multiplex PCR. The sample records 100,000 or so clones, just under 75% being singletons. Input material: PBMCs. Receptors originate from a human donor in good health. The CDR3 runs from the conserved cysteine through the conserved F or W. The order of the fields is CDR3 protein, CDR3 DNA, J gene, D gene, V gene, clone size. The D gene is left open where the match is weak. Rows may omit the clone size; those that give it use once, few, many or a size class.

CASSTIGTGSDSTDTQYF,TGTGCCAGCAGCACTATCGGGACAGGGTCTGATAGCACAGATACGCAGTATTTT,TRBJ2-3,TRBD1,TRBV11-1,once
CASSFVRERAALHF,TGTGCCAGCAGTTTCGTCAGGGAACGGGCCGCCCTCCACTTT,TRBJ1-6,NA,TRBV28,NA
CASTWAGYTF,TGTGCCAGCACATGGGCGGGGTACACCTTC,TRBJ1-2,NA,TRBV2,NA
CASSFGGPGGEAFF,TGTGCCAGCAGTTTCGGGGGGCCGGGAGGTGAAGCTTTCTTT,TRBJ1-1,NA,TRBV28,NA
CAISLQVRDTQYF,TGTGCCATCAGTCTACAGGTTAGAGATACGCAGTATTTT,TRBJ2-3,NA,TRBV10-3,NA
CASSLKGTGTSNTGELFF,TGTGCCAGCAGCTTAAAAGGGACAGGGACCTCGAACACCGGGGAGCTGTTTTTT,TRBJ2-2,TRBD1,TRBV7-3,NA
CASSPGVHTGELFF,TGTGCCAGCAGCCCCGGGGTTCACACCGGGGAGCTGTTTTTT,TRBJ2-2,NA,TRBV7-3,NA
CASSRPTGTDEQYF,TGTGCCAGCAGTAGACCGACAGGGACGGACGAGCAGTACTTC,TRBJ2-7,TRBD1,TRBV6-5,NA
CASSLVGRNYNEQFF,TGCGCCAGCAGCTTGGTTGGGAGGAACTACAATGAGCAGTTCTTC,TRBJ2-1,NA,TRBV5-1,NA
CASSLHRGGLNTEAFF,TGCGCCAGCAGCTTGCACAGGGGAGGCCTGAACACTGAAGCTTTCTTT,TRBJ1-1,TRBD1,TRBV5-1,NA